Detailed here is one TCR beta chain. A single record per CDR3 protein comes from TCRdb applying MiXCR to the reads. The table lists around 440,000 distinct CDR3 sequences, about 11% of them singletons, with 9.5% to 13% in the top ten. The CDR3 loop spans 11 amino acids. V gave up 3 bases and J gave up 6 bases, with 6 bases separating them. CDR1 is LGHDT and CDR2 is YNNKEL in the germline V gene (reference sequence). The sample is drawn from a study of T cell repertoires in cytomegalovirus infection. This receptor was obtained from a human donor in good health (CMV status not recorded). Some clones in this sample may be carry-over from other donors' samples. The sample was PBMCs. The gene calls are TRBV3-1 and TRBJ2-7, with no clear D. CDR3 nucleotide sequence: TGTGCCAGCAGCCAGGAAGCCGAGCAGTACTTC. This encodes CASSQEAEQYF.